This T cell receptor (beta chain) was identified during a study of T cell repertoires in cytomegalovirus infection (dated by TCRdb to about 2019). For context, the study as a whole: The HLA type of each donor mattered for the analysis, because public TCR beta signatures pointed to carriage of CMV infection along with the matching HLA type. Overall results and qualifications from the work: The ex vivo response was dominated by HLA-C-restricted CMV-specific TCR beta clonotypes, which also provided the single most frequent clonotype in two of eight donors. Carriers of CMV infection plus the relevant HLA type were discriminated by the cumulative frequency of public TCR beta family members in the study cohort and in an independent roughly 340-donor cohort.

This clonotype has a count of ten or more. Its antigen is unknown. No quality values exist for individual bases; no much larger clone is one base distant. The CDR3 spans 15 residues, from the cysteine through the phenylalanine. Only CDR3 DNA is held: 45 bases, read in frame from base 1. CDR1 and CDR2 are drawn from the germline V gene: SGHDN, FVKESK. Trimming takes 5 bases from V and 2 bases from J, and the germline ends sit 13 bases apart. Sequencing relied on an Illumina HiSeq 1500. Using fastp at Q25 and MiXCR, TCRdb reprocessed the public reads and kept productive beta chains. Entries that share a CDR3 protein sequence are merged under the most common genes and DNA. The sample table holds just under 300,000 distinct CDR3 sequences, of which about 8.8% were seen once. The ten top clones hold around 2.6% of the sample.

This sequence originates from a human donor in good health (CMV status not recorded). Some clones in this sample may be carry-over from other donors' samples. The chain employs TRBV14 and TRBJ2-1, with TRBD2 perhaps the D gene, on 6 matching bases. Material for sequencing was PBMCs. The CDR3: CASSSGTGTYNEQFF. In nucleotide form, the sequence is TGTGCCAGCAGCTCCGGGACTGGAACCTACAATGAGCAGTTCTTC.